One and the same sample provided the 6 T cell receptor beta chains below, sequenced in a study of blood T cell repertoires in COVID-19. Libraries were prepared by immunoSEQ multiplex PCR; TCRdb keeps only in-frame clonotypes and omits some of them. The sample has around 110,000 clones, approximately 84% seen once. Sequenced: peripheral blood. The receptors come from a man in his 70s with active or convalescent COVID-19.

The chain carries TRBV2 and TRBJ2-3; D is perhaps TRBD1 (5 bases). Per germline, CDR1 SNHLY and CDR2 FYNNEI. The length of the CDR3 is 14 residues. V gave up 3 bases and J gave up 3 bases, with 10 bases separating them. CDR3 loop: CASSDRVGTDTQYF. CDR3 nucleotides: TGTGCCAGCAGTGACAGGGTGGGTACAGATACGCAGTATTTT.

The rearrangement links TRBV7-5 to TRBJ2-1; TRBD2, the table's D call, lacks a check against the DNA. TRBV7-5 is shown as a pseudogene. CDR3 length: 21 amino acids. The CDR3 sequence is CVRSLVLYGLAGGGVYNEQFF. For the CDR3, the DNA is TGTGTCAGAAGCTTAGTTCTTTACGGTCTAGCGGGAGGAGGGGTCTACAATGAGCAGTTCTTC.

Regarding this clone: This may stem from a read error, because a much larger clone lies one nucleotide away. This sample also contains other DNA sequences that code for the same CDR3. The chain employs TRBV7-9 and TRBJ1-5; 8 nucleotides align to TRBD1. V was pared by 4 bases and J by 5 bases, with 4 bases of the junction left unmatched. Germline loops: CDR1 SEHNR, CDR2 FQNEAQ (reference sequence). This CDR3 has 14 amino acids. The DNA of the CDR3 is TGTGCCAGCAGCTCCGGACAGGGTCATCAGCCCCAGCATTTT. This translates into CASSSGQGHQPQHF.

CDR3 sequence: CASSHLAGLSSYNEQFF. DNA of the CDR3: TGCGCCAGCAGCCACCTAGCGGGTCTGAGCTCCTACAATGAGCAGTTCTTC. This chain connects TRBV4-3 to TRBJ2-1; TRBD2 aligns across 8 bases. This CDR3 region has 17 residues. Germline CDR1 and CDR2: LGHNA and YSLEER. V trimming: 3 bases; J trimming: 0 bases; junction bases outside the gene matches: 7.

This clone was found once. This chain joins TRBV3-1 (or the pseudogene TRBV3-2) and TRBJ2-5, with 8 bases lining up with TRBD2. V was pared by 2 bases and J by 1 base, with 3 bases of the junction left unmatched. The germline V gene encodes CDR1 LGHDT and CDR2 YNNKEL (reference sequence). The CDR3 runs 15 residues. The CDR3 spells CASSQSGTSQETQYF. The DNA for the CDR3 is TGTGCCAGCAGCCAATCCGGGACTAGCCAAGAGACCCAGTACTTC.

The V gene is TRBV18, the J gene TRBJ1-5; 9 nucleotides match TRBD1. Germline CDR1 KGHSH, CDR2 LQKENI. The CDR3 length is 16 residues. Germline trimming cut 0 bases from V and 4 bases from J; bases unmatched to any gene: 4. CDR3 amino acids: CASSPPGTGWNQPQHF. In DNA form, the CDR3 reads TGTGCCAGCTCACCACCCGGGACAGGGTGGAATCAGCCCCAGCATTTT.